One and the same sample provided the 32 T cell receptor beta chains below, sequenced in a study of cytomegalovirus exposure and HLA in healthy donors. Vbeta (60) and Jbeta (13) primers were used in the PCR. Repertoires were generated with immunoSEQ multiplex PCR, while TCRdb's copy carries only in-frame clones and drops some. This sample has 150,000 or so clones, with about 76% found just once. Sequencing was performed on PBMCs. The receptors derive from a young man in good health and CMV-seropositive.

This clone was counted once. The V call is TRBV29-1, the J call TRBJ2-7; D ambiguous. The germline V gene has CDR1 SQVTM and CDR2 ANQGSEA. The CDR3 spans 13 residues. The V end was cut by 5 bases, the J end by 0 bases, with 11 bases between. The CDR3 sequence is CSVQAPSSYEQYF. The DNA for the CDR3 is TGCAGCGTTCAGGCCCCAAGCTCCTACGAGCAGTACTTC.

The J gene is TRBJ2-1, the V gene TRBV6-5; 8 nucleotides agree with TRBD1. The CDR3 is 14 residues long. J was trimmed by 6 bases and V by 4 bases; bases with no gene match: 5. Germline-derived CDR1 and CDR2 are MNHEY and SVGAGI. In nucleotides, the CDR3 is TGTGCCAGCAGTTCCCGGACAGGGACCAATGAGCAGTTCTTC. This translates into CASSSRTGTNEQFF.

This clone rates as medium-sized (0.01 to 0.1%). The chain employs TRBV7-3 and TRBJ2-1; D is possibly TRBD1 (7 bases). Trimming shortened V by 5 bases and J by 0 bases, and 17 bases separated the two germline ends. This CDR3 has 17 amino acids. Germline V gene data show CDR1 as SGHTA and CDR2 as FQGTGA. CDR3 region: CASSGRGTSNSYNEQFF. The CDR3 nucleotides are TGTGCCAGCAGCGGCAGGGGGACTTCCAACTCCTACAATGAGCAGTTCTTC.

The V gene is TRBV5-1, the J gene TRBJ2-7; TRBD1 matches at 7 bases. V lost 1 base and J lost 5; bases outside the gene matches: 6. The CDR3 is 14 residues long. Germline CDR1 reads SGHRS; CDR2 reads YFSETQ. The CDR3, as DNA: TGCGCCAGCAGCTTGTTCGACAGGGACAACGAGCAGTACTTC. Residues: CASSLFDRDNEQYF.

V gene TRBV5-1 combines with J gene TRBJ2-3; 10 bases agree with TRBD2. CDR3 length equals 16 residues. Trimming removed 2 bases from V and 0 bases from J; junction bases left unmatched: 3. Germline CDR1 is SGHRS and CDR2 is YFSETQ. CDR3 protein: CASSFTSGASTDTQYF. The CDR3 nucleotides read TGCGCCAGCAGCTTTACTAGCGGGGCTAGCACAGATACGCAGTATTTT.

This clone came up once. The chain joins TRBV5-6 to TRBJ2-6; 8 bases map to TRBD1. Looked up from germline, CDR1 is SGHDT and CDR2 is YYEEEE. Losses at the gene ends were 2 bases for V and 0 bases for J; bases not matched to a gene: 7. This CDR3 region has 18 residues. This chain's CDR3 is CASSFRTGFFSGANVLTF. CDR3 nucleotides: TGTGCCAGCAGCTTCCGGACAGGGTTTTTCTCTGGGGCCAACGTCCTGACTTTC.

This rearrangement joins TRBV18 to TRBJ1-1; no reliable D call. From germline, CDR1 is KGHSH and CDR2 LQKENI. Trimming left V 3 bases short and J 5 bases short, with 16 bases between. This CDR3 is 15 amino acids long. CDR3 in DNA: TGTGCCAGCTCACCGGGTAGTTCATCCGGGACTGAAGCTTTCTTT. Its translation is CASSPGSSSGTEAFF.

This chain links TRBV5-1 with TRBJ2-5; 11 bases are a match to TRBD2. Germline assignment: CDR1 SGHRS and CDR2 YFSETQ. Trimming at V came to 4 bases and at J to 5 bases, leaving 10 bases not matched to a gene. This CDR3 has 16 residues. CDR3 nucleotide sequence: TGCGCCAGCAGCCCGGGCCGACTAGCGGGGTTGGAGACCCAGTACTTC. It translates to CASSPGRLAGLETQYF.

This clone appeared a single time. The gene calls are TRBV19 and TRBJ1-3; 10 bases map to TRBD1. V lost 6 bases, J lost 4 bases, and 6 bases stayed unmatched. Germline values: CDR1 LNHDA, CDR2 SQIVND (reference sequence). The CDR3 covers 15 residues. CDR3 sequence reads: CASSRDRGVGNTIYF. CDR3 coding DNA: TGTGCCAGTAGCCGGGACAGGGGCGTCGGAAACACCATATATTTT.

V is TRBV4-1 and J is TRBJ2-5, with a possible D match to TRBD2 (5 bases). CDR3 size: 15 residues. Between the trimmed V and J ends, which lost 5 bases and 5 bases, there was a span of 18 bases. The germline CDR1 and CDR2 sequences are MGHRA and YSYEKL. The CDR3 DNA follows: TGCGCCAGCAGCTTTACCGGGGTAAAGAGGGAGACCCAGTACTTC. Translation: CASSFTGVKRETQYF.

The chain employs TRBV5-8 and TRBJ1-5; the D is unclear. V lost 2 bases to trimming and J lost 2 bases, with 8 bases between them. Germline V gives CDR1 SGHTS, CDR2 YDEGEE. The CDR3 is 14 amino acids. CDR3 sequence reads: CASSFSQGNQPQHF. As DNA, the CDR3 is TGTGCCAGCAGCTTCTCGCAGGGCAATCAGCCCCAGCATTTT.

Comments on this clone: Additional DNA sequences in this sample encode the identical CDR3. The chain joins TRBV7-3 to TRBJ1-6; D remains unclear. CDR3 size: 14 residues. The V end lost 6 bases, the J end lost 0 bases, and 6 bases lay between the germline ends. Looked up from germline, CDR1 is SGHTA and CDR2 is FQGTGA. The DNA for the CDR3 is TGTGCCAGCAGTCTAAGCTCCTATAATTCACCCCTCCACTTT. Encoded protein: CASSLSSYNSPLHF.

The chain joins TRBV7-8 to TRBJ1-6; D is ambiguous. This CDR3 comprises 12 residues. Trimming removed 3 bases at V and 8 bases at J, with 5 bases between. CDR1 and CDR2 (germline): SGHVS, FQNEAQ. In DNA form, the CDR3 reads TGTGCCAGCAGCTTTGCAGATTCACCCCTCCACTTT. It translates to CASSFADSPLHF.

The chain has TRBV10-3 and TRBJ2-7, with 9 bases identical to TRBD2. Germline V lookup: CDR1 ENHRY, CDR2 SYGVKD. V gave up 2 bases and J gave up 6 bases; unmatched junction bases: 11. CDR3 length: 16 amino acids. The DNA for the CDR3 is TGTGCCATCAGTGAGGAAGAGGTTCTAGCGGGATTCGAGCAGTACTTC. Translating gives CAISEEEVLAGFEQYF.

This chain connects TRBV6-5 to TRBJ2-1; 7 positions agree with TRBD2. Germline CDR1 is MNHEY and CDR2 is SVGAGI. V shed 10 bases, J shed 9 bases, and the junction held 9 bases outside the gene matches. The CDR3 runs to 12 residues. The CDR3 bases are TGTGCCACCTCCTGGGGGGGAGGTGAGCAGTTCTTC. Translated, it gives CATSWGGGEQFF.

The chain employs TRBV28 and TRBJ2-6; TRBD1 matches at 8 bases. Trimming removed 7 bases from V and 2 bases from J; junction bases left unmatched: 10. The CDR3 length is 17 residues. From germline, CDR1 is MDHEN and CDR2 SYDVKM. Written as DNA, the CDR3 is TGTGCCAGCACGCCTAACAGGGGGATAACTGGGGCCAACGTCCTGACTTTC. It translates to CASTPNRGITGANVLTF.

Written as DNA, the CDR3 is TGTGCCAGCAGGCTCCTCGGTTGGGCCGACGAGCAGTACTTC. The encoded protein is CASRLLGWADEQYF. The chain employs TRBV27 and TRBJ2-7; the D is unclear. Germline CDR1 MNHEY, CDR2 SMNVEV (reference sequence). The CDR3 length is 14 residues. Trimming pared 6 bases from V and 5 bases from J, leaving 17 bases between.

Notes on this clone: Other DNA sequences in this specimen translate into the identical CDR3. This sequence joins TRBV6-4 and TRBJ2-3, with 7 bases lining up with TRBD1. Germline V lookup: CDR1 MRHNA, CDR2 SNTAGT. The CDR3 length is 15 residues. J gave up 4 bases and V 0 bases, and 4 bases lay outside the gene matches. CDR3 sequence (DNA): TGTGCCAGCAGTGACTCGACTCAGGGGGCAGATACGCAGTATTTT. Its translation: CASSDSTQGADTQYF.

The chain uses TRBV6-5 and TRBJ2-3; 11 nucleotides align to TRBD1. CDR1 is MNHEY and CDR2 is SVGAGI in the germline V gene. The CDR3 runs to 14 residues. The V gene end was trimmed by 5 bases and the J gene end by 3 bases; junction bases not matched to a gene: 1. The CDR3 bases are TGTGCCAGCAGTCGGGACAGGGGGACAGATACGCAGTATTTT. Protein product: CASSRDRGTDTQYF.

The gene calls are TRBV29-1 and TRBJ1-1; D possibly corresponds to TRBD1 (5 bases). The CDR3 extends over 13 amino acids. Germline assignment: CDR1 SQVTM and CDR2 ANQGSEA. V gave up 3 bases and J gave up 4 bases, with 12 bases separating them. In DNA, the CDR3 is TGCAGCGTTGAGGGGGGTGGTGGCACTGAAGCTTTCTTT. The encoded protein is CSVEGGGGTEAFF.

The rearrangement uses TRBV27 and TRBJ2-7; 8 bases are a match to TRBD1. Unmatched junction bases numbered 14, after V lost 5 bases and J lost 2 bases. The germline V gene has CDR1 MNHEY and CDR2 SMNVEV (reference sequence). This CDR3 is 17 amino acids long. CDR3 in DNA: TGTGCCAGCAGTCACACCCCCGGACAGGGAAAACCCTACGAGCAGTACTTC. This encodes CASSHTPGQGKPYEQYF.

This rearrangement joins TRBV25-1 to TRBJ1-2, with D uncertain. The CDR3 loop spans 14 amino acids. Trimming removed 7 bases from V and 0 bases from J, with 12 bases in between. CDR1 MGHDK and CDR2 SYGVNS come from the germline V gene. The CDR3: CASISAGANYGYTF. The CDR3 bases are TGTGCCAGCATTTCCGCGGGTGCTAACTATGGCTACACCTTC.

The chain couples TRBV6-6 to TRBJ2-1, with TRBD2 identical over 8 bases. The V gene's germline CDR1 is MNHNY and CDR2 SVGAGI (reference sequence). J gave up 3 bases and V 4 bases, and 8 bases lay outside the gene matches. The CDR3 spans 16 residues. CDR3 in DNA: TGTGCCAGCAGTTCGTACAGCGGGAGTCTCTACAATGAGCAGTTCTTC. It yields the protein CASSSYSGSLYNEQFF.

This chain uses TRBV9 with TRBJ2-1; 8 bases match TRBD1. The J segment lost 9 bases and the V segment lost 3 bases, leaving 11 bases of the junction unmatched. The CDR3 spans 15 residues. Germline assignment: CDR1 SGDLS and CDR2 YYNGEE. CDR3 loop: CASSGRGPAIPEQFF. CDR3 nucleotides: TGTGCCAGCAGCGGCAGGGGGCCGGCCATACCTGAGCAGTTCTTC.

The genes are TRBV5-8 and TRBJ2-7; perhaps TRBD1 as D (5 bases). The CDR3 is 13 amino acids. V dropped 9 bases and J dropped 2 bases, with 15 bases sitting between them. CDR1 SGHTS and CDR2 YDEGEE come from the germline V gene. The CDR3 is CANSRQYPYEQYF. The CDR3 nucleotides are TGTGCCAACTCGAGACAGTACCCCTACGAGCAGTACTTC.

CDR3 sequence: CASSATGSNYNEQFF. Here the CDR3 DNA reads TGTGCCAGCAGCGCTACAGGTTCGAACTACAATGAGCAGTTCTTC. The rearrangement uses TRBV11-2 and TRBJ2-1; weak D call: TRBD1 (5 bases). This CDR3 has 15 residues. CDR1 and CDR2 (germline): SGHAT, FQNNGV. Trimming cost V 5 bases and J 3 bases, with 14 bases left between them.

V and J are TRBV5-1 and TRBJ2-7; the D gene is possibly TRBD1 (6 bases). The CDR3 contains 16 residues. Germline CDR1 SGHRS, CDR2 YFSETQ. Trimming left V 5 bases short and J 2 bases short, with 20 bases between. In DNA form, the CDR3 reads TGCGCCAGCAGGGTCCAGGGGACGTATGGAACCTACGAGCAGTACTTC. Translated, it gives CASRVQGTYGTYEQYF.

This rearrangement joins TRBV15 to TRBJ2-5; tentatively, D is TRBD1 (5 bases). Germline-derived CDR1 and CDR2 are LNHNV and YYDKDF (reference sequence). The CDR3 is 17 amino acids. V was pared by 3 bases and J by 2 bases, with 19 bases between. The CDR3 DNA sequence: TGTGCCACCAGCAGCTTCAAACGAGACAGAAAACAAGAGACCCAGTACTTC. The encoded protein is CATSSFKRDRKQETQYF.

The chain carries TRBV28 and TRBJ2-5; 8 bases align to TRBD1. Per the germline V gene, CDR1 is MDHEN and CDR2 is SYDVKM. V trimming: 6 bases; J trimming: 6 bases; junction bases outside the gene matches: 12. The CDR3 runs 15 residues. CDR3 coding DNA: TGTGCCAGCAGCCTACGTTCAGGGGGCATAAAGACCCAGTACTTC. Translation: CASSLRSGGIKTQYF.

J is TRBJ2-5 and V is TRBV5-1, with TRBD1 identical over 8 bases. CDR1 SGHRS and CDR2 YFSETQ come from the germline V gene. Trimming took 3 bases from V and 9 from J; bases not matched to a gene: 13. The CDR3 covers 15 residues. CDR3 sequence (DNA): TGCGCCAGCAGCTCCCCGGACAGGGCACCCGAGGCCCAGTACTTC. Encoded protein: CASSSPDRAPEAQYF. The variable domain in full, with the rest retrieved from reference TRBV5-1 and TRBJ2-5, is KAGVTQTPRYLIKTRGQQVTLSCSPISGHRSVSWYQQTPGQGLQFLFEYFSETQRNKGNFPGRFSGRQFSNSRSEMNVSTLELGDSALYLCASSSPDRAPEAQYFGPGTRLLVL.

The chain couples TRBV4-3 to TRBJ2-7; 9 bases match TRBD2. The CDR3 is 13 amino acids. The ends lost 3 bases at V and 6 bases at J; junction bases unmatched: 3. Germline V gene data show CDR1 as LGHNA and CDR2 as YSLEER. The CDR3 DNA follows: TGCGCCAGCAGCCAGGCTAGCGGGGCCGAGCAGTACTTC. Translating it yields CASSQASGAEQYF.

The rearrangement uses TRBV7-2 and TRBJ2-5; 7 bases align to TRBD1. The CDR3 totals 16 residues. CDR1 and CDR2 (germline): SGHTA, FQGNSA. V was pared by 4 bases and J by 3 bases, with 11 bases of the junction left unmatched. The CDR3 is CASSWGQTFGKETQYF. The CDR3 region has the DNA TGTGCCAGCAGCTGGGGACAGACCTTTGGAAAAGAGACCCAGTACTTC.